These 19 T cell receptor beta chains were all obtained from the same sample, sequenced in a study of metastatic and nonmetastatic thyroid tumors. From the PCR reads, TCRdb re-called clones with MiXCR. This table has some 54,000 clones, roughly a sixth appearing once. All patients were untreated before thyroid surgery. Sequenced input: blood. These receptors originate from a female donor with papillary thyroid cancer or a benign thyroid nodule (not recorded which). Some clones in this sample may be carry-over from other donors' samples.

This clone appeared many times. The gene calls are TRBV4-1 and TRBJ1-2; perhaps TRBD1 as D (5 bases). CDR1 and CDR2 from the germline V gene are MGHRA and YSYEKL. V shed 0 bases and J shed 4 bases, with 15 bases lying between them. The CDR3 spans 16 residues. CDR3 amino acids: CASSQEVPAGGYGYTF. CDR3 DNA sequence: TGCGCCAGCAGCCAAGAAGTCCCCGCCGGGGGCTATGGCTACACCTTC.

This clone was seen many times. The rearrangement uses TRBV7-2 and TRBJ2-3; D remains ambiguous. CDR3 length: 12 amino acids. The ends were cut back, 6 bases at V and 4 bases at J, with 8 bases in the middle. CDR1 is SGHTA, CDR2 FQGNSA, per germline. In DNA, the CDR3 is TGTGCCAGCAGTGGGTTTGCAGATACGCAGTATTTT. Its protein is CASSGFADTQYF. The full variable domain, its missing parts supplied by reference TRBV7-2 and TRBJ2-3, is GAGVSQSPSNKVTEKGKDVELRCDPISGHTALYWYRQSLGQGLEFLIYFQGNSAPDKSGLPSDRFSAERTGGSVSTLTIQRTQQEDSAVYLCASSGFADTQYFGPGTRLTVL.

This clone is classed as medium-sized. The V gene is TRBV12-3 or TRBV12-4, the J gene TRBJ2-7; 7 nucleotides align to TRBD1. V shed 6 bases, J shed 2 bases, and the junction held 7 bases outside the gene matches. CDR3 length: 14 amino acids. The CDR3 spells CASRGDSGPYEQYF. CDR3 DNA: TGTGCCAGCAGGGGGGACAGCGGACCCTACGAGCAGTACTTC.

Comment on this clone: At one boundary the junction diverges from the germline segment, which might be a read error. The chain couples TRBV9 to TRBJ2-5; the match to TRBD2 covers 14 bases. The V gene's germline CDR1 is SGDLS and CDR2 YYNGEE. This CDR3 contains 16 residues. In DNA, the CDR3 is TGTGCCAGCAGCGGGGGGACTAGCGGGAGTAAAGAGAGCCAGTACTTC. Translation: CASSGGTSGSKESQYF.

CDR3 sequence reads: CASSYRGTSGQFNEQYF. The DNA of the CDR3 is TGTGCCAGCAGTTACAGGGGGACTAGCGGGCAATTCAATGAGCAGTACTTC. The chain is built from TRBV6-6 and TRBJ2-1; 12 positions match TRBD2. The J call is in doubt because the DNA end fits TRBJ2-7 better. This CDR3 is built from 17 residues. Germline V gene sequence: CDR1 MNHNY, CDR2 SVGAGI (reference sequence).

This clone occurred many times. The J gene is TRBJ1-4, the V gene TRBV2, with TRBD1 as a possible D gene (6 bases). Per germline, CDR1 SNHLY and CDR2 FYNNEI. This CDR3 is built from 16 residues. V was cut by 7 bases and J by 0 bases, with 15 bases left in between. DNA for the CDR3: TGTGCCAGCATTTGGGCAGGGGATCCAACTAATGAAAAACTGTTTTTT. This translates into CASIWAGDPTNEKLFF.

This clone was found a few times. V is TRBV28 and J is TRBJ2-5; a weak D match, TRBD2 (6 bases). The CDR3 covers 16 residues. Germline V gene sequence: CDR1 MDHEN, CDR2 SYDVKM. The V and J ends lost 7 bases and 5 bases respectively, with 23 bases between them. For the CDR3, the DNA is TGTGCCAGCACTTCCTCCGGGGGTGGGAGTCATGAGACCCAGTACTTC. This sequence encodes CASTSSGGGSHETQYF.

This clone was observed many times. This sequence joins TRBV20-1 and TRBJ1-1, with unresolved D. Germline lookup yields CDR1 DFQATT and CDR2 SNEGSKA (reference sequence). This CDR3 has 11 residues. V lost 3 bases to trimming and J lost 2 bases, with 4 bases between them. This CDR3 reads CSASTNTEAFF. The CDR3 DNA is TGCAGTGCTAGTACCAACACTGAAGCTTTCTTT.

This clone was observed many times. The rearrangement links TRBV27 to TRBJ2-7; D perhaps matches TRBD1 (6 bases). The germline V gene encodes CDR1 MNHEY and CDR2 SMNVEV (reference sequence). The CDR3 contains 17 residues. V lost 4 bases to trimming and J lost 5 bases, with 24 bases between them. The chain's CDR3 is CASSSLQGRPISHEQYF. The DNA of the CDR3 is TGTGCCAGCAGTTCCCTACAGGGTAGGCCAATATCCCACGAGCAGTACTTC.

This clone was seen many times. This chain connects TRBV5-5 to TRBJ1-2; 7 bases line up with TRBD1. This CDR3 contains 16 residues. With 0 bases clipped from V and 1 base from J, the junction kept 6 bases outside the gene matches. Germline CDR1 reads SGHKS; CDR2 reads YYEKEE (reference sequence). The CDR3 loop reads CASSLGAGQHNYGYTF. In DNA form, the CDR3 reads TGTGCCAGCAGCTTGGGTGCGGGACAGCATAACTATGGCTACACCTTC.

The V call is TRBV7-3, the J call TRBJ2-7, with 8 bases aligning to TRBD1. J gave up 3 bases and V 5 bases, and 6 bases lay outside the gene matches. The germline V gene encodes CDR1 SGHTA and CDR2 FQGTGA. The CDR3 spans 14 residues. The CDR3 DNA sequence: TGTGCCAGCAGCGAGCAGGGGGCAGGCTACGAGCAGTACTTC. Protein product: CASSEQGAGYEQYF.

This clone was recorded many times. This chain joins TRBV11-2 and TRBJ1-3; 11 bases agree with TRBD1. J lost 0 bases, V lost 5 bases, and 6 bases had no gene match. This CDR3 has 17 residues. In germline, CDR1 is SGHAT, CDR2 FQNNGV. The CDR3 bases are TGTGCCAGCAGCCGAATCGGGACAGGGGGCTCTGGAAACACCATATATTTT. Translating gives CASSRIGTGGSGNTIYF.

This clone was seen ten or more times. This sequence joins TRBV4-2 and TRBJ2-7; D is uncertain. V lost 0 bases, J lost 2 bases, and 11 bases lay in between. Germline loops: CDR1 LGHNA, CDR2 YNFKEQ. CDR3 length equals 15 residues. CDR3 sequence: CASSQDKAVTYEQYF. As DNA, the CDR3 is TGTGCCAGCAGCCAAGATAAAGCAGTAACCTACGAGCAGTACTTC.

This clone was counted a few times. This CDR3 reads CASSKSDTQYF. DNA for the CDR3: TGTGCCAGCAGTAAATCGGATACGCAGTATTTT. This sequence joins TRBV28 and TRBJ2-3; no clear D. V lost 5 bases and J 6 bases, leaving 6 bases between the germline ends. Germline V CDR1 and CDR2: MDHEN, SYDVKM. CDR3 length: 11 amino acids.

This clone was seen at least ten times. The chain is built from TRBV12-3 or TRBV12-4 and TRBJ2-2; D is possibly TRBD2 (6 bases). Trimming took 7 bases from V and 8 from J, leaving 20 bases between them. This CDR3 is 15 amino acids long. Here the CDR3 DNA reads TGTGCCAGCAACCCGGAGGCGGGGATGCTGGGGGAGCTGTTTTTT. Encoded protein: CASNPEAGMLGELFF.

At least ten counts were recorded for this clone. V usage is TRBV12-3 or TRBV12-4 and J usage is TRBJ2-1; D remains ambiguous. Trimming took off 3 bases at V and 0 bases at J, with 9 bases between the two ends. The CDR3 runs to 15 residues. CDR3: CASSFGEASYNEQFF. CDR3 sequence (DNA): TGTGCCAGCAGTTTTGGGGAAGCCTCCTACAATGAGCAGTTCTTC.

This clone occurred many times. J is TRBJ1-2 and V is TRBV5-1; the match to TRBD1 covers 7 bases. The CDR3 has 13 residues. Germline values: CDR1 SGHRS, CDR2 YFSETQ. The V and J ends lost 4 bases and 2 bases, in that order; junction bases with no gene match: 2. CDR3 region: CASSDRVNYGYTF. The CDR3 nucleotides are TGCGCCAGCAGCGACAGGGTAAACTATGGCTACACCTTC.

This clone was picked up many times. The chain recombines TRBV28 with TRBJ1-2; 8 nucleotides agree with TRBD1. CDR1 is MDHEN and CDR2 is SYDVKM in the germline V gene. This CDR3 is built from 14 residues. With V trimmed by 3 bases and J by 8 bases, 8 bases remained unmatched. The CDR3: CASSLRTGRRGYTF. For the CDR3, the DNA is TGTGCCAGCAGTTTGAGGACAGGGCGTCGAGGCTACACCTTC.

The chain carries TRBV28 and TRBJ2-7, with D possibly TRBD2 on 6 matching bases. CDR1 MDHEN and CDR2 SYDVKM come from the germline V gene. The CDR3 has 17 residues. The ends were cut back, 5 bases at V and 0 bases at J, with 20 bases in the middle. CDR3 protein: CASSSRTIGRSSYEQYF. The CDR3 coding sequence is TGTGCCAGCAGTAGTAGGACTATCGGGAGATCCTCCTACGAGCAGTACTTC.